These 17 T cell receptor beta chains originate from one sample sequenced in a study of shared clonotypes between healthy human individuals. Only in-frame clones appear in the TCRdb table, and some are missing; sequencing was by immunoSEQ multiplex PCR. The table shows 450,000 to 500,000 clones, with roughly 80% occurring only once. Sample: PBMCs. The origin of the receptors is a woman aged 40 to 49 in good health. Some clones in this sample may be carry-over from other donors' samples.

The rearrangement links TRBV28 to TRBJ2-7, with D maybe TRBD1 (5 bases). Trimming removed 10 bases at V and 7 bases at J, with 20 bases between. Germline CDR1 and CDR2: MDHEN and SYDVKM. CDR3 size: 13 residues. In nucleotides, the CDR3 is TGTGCCACCCGACAGACCGCCTCCTTTGAGCAGTACTTC. Amino acid sequence: CATRQTASFEQYF.

In this sample, this clone turned up once. The rearrangement joins TRBV15 to TRBJ1-1, with D maybe TRBD1 (6 bases). Germline lookup yields CDR1 LNHNV and CDR2 YYDKDF (reference sequence). Between the trimmed V and J ends, which lost 1 base and 5 bases, there was a span of 11 bases. This CDR3 has 14 amino acids. CDR3 DNA sequence: TGTGCCACCAGCAGAGGAGGGGGTCCTACTGAAGCTTTCTTT. It yields the protein CATSRGGGPTEAFF. Drawing the rest from reference TRBV15 and TRBJ1-1, the complete variable domain is DAMVIQNPRYQVTQFGKPVTLSCSQTLNHNVMYWYQQKSSQAPKLLFHYYDKDFNNEADTPDNFQSRRPNTSFCFLDIRSPGLGDTAMYLCATSRGGGPTEAFFGQGTRLTVV.

This rearrangement joins TRBV2 to TRBJ1-3, with D uncertain. The V end lost 7 bases, the J end lost 4 bases, and 8 bases lay between the germline ends. Per the germline V gene, CDR1 is SNHLY and CDR2 is FYNNEI. This CDR3 is built from 12 residues. CDR3 sequence: CASTDEGNTIYF. The CDR3 nucleotides read TGTGCCAGCACCGATGAGGGAAACACCATATATTTT.

The V call is TRBV19, the J call TRBJ1-5; a weak D match, TRBD1 (6 bases). Germline V gives CDR1 LNHDA, CDR2 SQIVND (reference sequence). CDR3 size: 15 residues. The V end lost 7 bases, the J end lost 4 bases, and 17 bases lay between the germline ends. CDR3 DNA sequence: TGTGCCAGTATACCGGGGGGCGCGGGGAATCAGCCCCAGCATTTT. Amino acids: CASIPGGAGNQPQHF.

As regards this clone: A far larger clone is off by one base, so a read error is likely. This rearrangement joins TRBV11-2 to TRBJ2-5, with D possibly TRBD1 on 5 matching bases. TRBJ2-7 matches the DNA end more closely, so the J call is doubtful. This CDR3 contains 15 residues. CDR1 and CDR2 from the germline V gene are SGHAT and FQNNGV. The CDR3 protein is CASSLGQWPRHEQYF. CDR3 in DNA: TGTGCCAGCAGCTTAGGACAGTGGCCGCGGCACGAGCAGTACTTC.

This chain joins TRBV9 and TRBJ1-4, with D possibly TRBD1 on 6 matching bases. Germline CDR1 is SGDLS and CDR2 is YYNGEE. Trimming removed 4 bases at V and 7 bases at J, with 11 bases between. The CDR3 sequence is 13 residues long. CDR3 residues: CASSTQTGEKLFF. CDR3 sequence (DNA): TGTGCCAGCAGCACCCAGACAGGTGAAAAACTGTTTTTT.

The chain combines TRBV4-2 with TRBJ2-5; the D is unclear. The germline V gene has CDR1 LGHNA and CDR2 YNFKEQ. Trimming removed 1 base at V and 2 bases at J, with 11 bases between. This CDR3 spans 15 amino acids. The DNA for the CDR3 is TGTGCCAGCAGCCAAGGATCGCTCGGGCAAGAGACCCAGTACTTC. This codes for CASSQGSLGQETQYF.

The rearrangement uses TRBV18 and TRBJ2-1, with 8 positions matching TRBD2. With V trimmed by 3 bases and J by 4 bases, 5 bases remained unmatched. The germline gives CDR1 KGHSH, CDR2 LQKENI. CDR3 length: 15 amino acids. CDR3 loop: CASSPQAGDYNEQFF. For the CDR3, the DNA is TGTGCCAGCTCACCGCAAGCGGGGGATTACAATGAGCAGTTCTTC.

The rearrangement joins TRBV29-1 to TRBJ2-2, with D possibly matching TRBD1 (6 bases). Germline-derived CDR1 and CDR2 are SQVTM and ANQGSEA. The V gene lost 1 base and the J gene lost 6 bases, with 12 bases spanning the gap. The CDR3 extends over 14 amino acids. The CDR3 bases are TGCAGCGTTGAAGCGGTTTGGGGGCCCGGGGAGCTGTTTTTT. Amino acid sequence: CSVEAVWGPGELFF.

The J gene is TRBJ2-1, the V gene TRBV18; TRBD1 aligns across 9 bases. CDR1 is KGHSH, CDR2 LQKENI, per germline. Trimming cost V 0 bases and J 7 bases; bases outside gene matches: 1. The CDR3 extends over 14 amino acids. CDR3 nucleotides: TGTGCCAGCTCACCACCGACAGGGGGAAATGAGCAGTTCTTC. Protein product: CASSPPTGGNEQFF.

This chain uses TRBV18 with TRBJ2-7; D remains ambiguous. The CDR3 has 14 amino acids. The germline gives CDR1 KGHSH, CDR2 LQKENI. V was clipped by 2 bases and J by 3 bases, with 11 bases between them. The CDR3 bases are TGTGCCAGCTCACCAGGGAACAGTTTCTACGAGCAGTACTTC. This translates into CASSPGNSFYEQYF.

This chain connects TRBV29-1 to TRBJ2-2; weak D call: TRBD1 (6 bases). The germline V gene has CDR1 SQVTM and CDR2 ANQGSEA. The CDR3 covers 14 residues. V lost 1 base, J lost 0 bases, and 6 bases lay in between. The CDR3 nucleotides are TGCAGCGTTGAAGGACAGGCGAACACCGGGGAGCTGTTTTTT. Encoded protein: CSVEGQANTGELFF.

This chain joins TRBV9 and TRBJ2-7; D may be TRBD2 (5 bases). From germline, CDR1 is SGDLS and CDR2 YYNGEE. This CDR3 is 14 amino acids long. Trimming cost V 0 bases and J 3 bases, with 10 bases left between them. The CDR3 DNA sequence: TGTGCCAGCAGCGTAGGTGCAGCGGACTACGAGCAGTACTTC. Translated: CASSVGAADYEQYF. Based on the CDR3 plus reference TRBV9 and TRBJ2-7, the full variable domain is DSGVTQTPKHLITATGQRVTLRCSPRSGDLSVYWYQQSLDQGLQFLIQYYNGEERAKGNILERFSAQQFPDLHSELNLSSLELGDSALYFCASSVGAADYEQYFGPGTRLTVT.

The chain employs TRBV28 and TRBJ1-2; maybe TRBD1 (5 bases). The germline V gene encodes CDR1 MDHEN and CDR2 SYDVKM. The V and J ends lost 7 bases and 0 bases respectively, with 15 bases between them. This CDR3 has 15 amino acids. The CDR3 is CASTLRSGANYGYTF. The CDR3 nucleotides are TGTGCCAGCACCCTAAGATCGGGGGCTAACTATGGCTACACCTTC.

The chain employs TRBV7-2 and TRBJ2-3, with 12 bases that match TRBD2. The V gene's germline CDR1 is SGHTA and CDR2 FQGNSA. With 5 bases clipped from V and 4 bases from J, the junction kept 7 bases outside the gene matches. The CDR3 is 16 amino acids. CDR3 sequence (DNA): TGTGCCAGCAGCCCTAGACTAGCGGGAGCGTCAGATACGCAGTATTTT. Translating it yields CASSPRLAGASDTQYF.

In its sample, this clone was seen once. The V and J genes are TRBV11-2 and TRBJ2-3; no reliable D call. Between the trimmed V and J ends, which lost 1 base and 5 bases, there was a span of 19 bases. This CDR3 is 17 amino acids long. Germline CDR1 SGHAT, CDR2 FQNNGV. Here the CDR3 reads CASSLVSLVSSQDTQYF. CDR3 sequence (DNA): TGTGCCAGCAGCTTAGTGTCTTTAGTCTCCTCTCAAGATACGCAGTATTTT.

The chain couples TRBV4-2 to TRBJ2-3; TRBD2 aligns across 10 bases. Germline V gene data show CDR1 as LGHNA and CDR2 as YNFKEQ. The junction had 4 bases not matched to a gene; V was cut back by 1 base and J by 3 bases. The length of the CDR3 is 16 residues. The CDR3 sequence is CASSQASGSGTDTQYF. The DNA for the CDR3 is TGTGCCAGCAGCCAAGCTAGCGGGAGTGGGACAGATACGCAGTATTTT.